The T cell receptor beta chain under discussion was sequenced for a study of CD8+ T cells in alopecia areata. Overall study context: In an open-label trial, patients got 5 to 10 mg tofacitinib twice daily. The study's findings and limits: Patients showed less clear TCR sequence sharing than mice, possibly partly because of HLA diversity.

With respect to this clone: No antigen is known for it. The junction departs from the called germline gene at one end, perhaps through a read error.

It was cDNA, reverse transcribed from extracted RNA, that served as the sequencing template. The assay was immunoSEQ multiplex PCR, and TCRdb's table has in-frame clones only and misses some. The profile shows 200,000 to 250,000 clones, more than 45% of them singletons. CDR1 and CDR2 (germline): SQVTM, ANQGSEA. The CDR3 covers 13 residues. The sequencing used CD4+ T cells sorted from blood, collected at week 0. The source of this sequence is a human donor with alopecia areata. The V call is TRBV29-1, the J call TRBJ1-2; tentatively, D is TRBD1 (6 bases). CDR3 bases: TGCAGCGTGGAAGATTGGACAGTCTATGGCTACACCTTC. This gives the protein CSVEDWTVYGYTF.